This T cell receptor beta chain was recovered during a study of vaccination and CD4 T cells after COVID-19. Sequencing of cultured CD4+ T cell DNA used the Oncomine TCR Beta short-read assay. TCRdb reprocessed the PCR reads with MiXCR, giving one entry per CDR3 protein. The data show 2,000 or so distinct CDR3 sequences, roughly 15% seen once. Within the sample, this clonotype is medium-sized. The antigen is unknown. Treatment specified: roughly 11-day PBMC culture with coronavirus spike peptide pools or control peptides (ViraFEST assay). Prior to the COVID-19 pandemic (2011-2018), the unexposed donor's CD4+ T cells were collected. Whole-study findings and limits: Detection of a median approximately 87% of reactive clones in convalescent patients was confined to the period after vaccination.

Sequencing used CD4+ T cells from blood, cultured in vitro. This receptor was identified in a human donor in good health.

The CDR3, as DNA: TGTGCCACCAGCAGAGTCAAAGGGGGCGCGGACGAGCAGTACTTC. As protein: CATSRVKGGADEQYF. V is TRBV15 and J is TRBJ2-7; 7 bases are shared with TRBD1. Germline-derived CDR1 and CDR2 are LNHNV and YYDKDF (reference sequence). V lost 1 base, J lost 5 bases, and 8 bases stayed unmatched. The CDR3 loop spans 15 amino acids.